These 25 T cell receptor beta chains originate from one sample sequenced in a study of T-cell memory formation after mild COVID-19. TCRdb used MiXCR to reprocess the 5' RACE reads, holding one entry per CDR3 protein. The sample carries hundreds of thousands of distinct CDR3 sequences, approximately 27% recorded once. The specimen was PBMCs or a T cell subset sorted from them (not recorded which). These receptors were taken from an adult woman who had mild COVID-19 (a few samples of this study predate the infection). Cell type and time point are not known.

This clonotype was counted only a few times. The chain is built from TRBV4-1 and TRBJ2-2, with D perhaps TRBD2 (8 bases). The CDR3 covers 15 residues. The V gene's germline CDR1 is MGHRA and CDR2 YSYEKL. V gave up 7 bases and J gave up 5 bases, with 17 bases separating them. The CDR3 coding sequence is TGCGCCAGCACCTGGACAGGCGGGGGGACCGGGGAGCTGTTTTTT. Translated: CASTWTGGGTGELFF.

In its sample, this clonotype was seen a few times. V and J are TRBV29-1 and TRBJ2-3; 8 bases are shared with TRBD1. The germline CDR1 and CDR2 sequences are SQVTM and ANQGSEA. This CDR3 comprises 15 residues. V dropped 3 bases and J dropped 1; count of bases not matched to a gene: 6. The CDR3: CSVDGQGAGTDTQYF. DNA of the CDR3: TGCAGCGTTGACGGGCAGGGGGCTGGCACAGATACGCAGTATTTT.

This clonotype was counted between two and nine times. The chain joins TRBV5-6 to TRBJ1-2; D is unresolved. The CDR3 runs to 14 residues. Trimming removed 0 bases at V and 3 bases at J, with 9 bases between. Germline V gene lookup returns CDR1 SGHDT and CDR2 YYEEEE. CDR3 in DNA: TGTGCCAGCAGCTTGGCGGGCACGGACTATGGCTACACCTTC. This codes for CASSLAGTDYGYTF.

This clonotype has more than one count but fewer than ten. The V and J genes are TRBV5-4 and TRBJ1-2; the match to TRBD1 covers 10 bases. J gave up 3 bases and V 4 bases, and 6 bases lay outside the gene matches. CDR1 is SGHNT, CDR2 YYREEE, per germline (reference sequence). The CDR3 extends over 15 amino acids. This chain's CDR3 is CASSPETGGYYGYTF. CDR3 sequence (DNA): TGTGCCAGCAGCCCGGAGACAGGGGGCTACTATGGCTACACCTTC.

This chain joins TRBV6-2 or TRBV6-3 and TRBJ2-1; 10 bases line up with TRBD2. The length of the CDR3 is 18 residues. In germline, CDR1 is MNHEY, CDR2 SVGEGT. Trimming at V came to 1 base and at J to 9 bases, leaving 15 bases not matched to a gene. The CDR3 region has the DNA TGTGCCAGCAGTTACTATCCCCTAGCGGGGGCCCGTTGGGGTGAGCAGTTCTTC. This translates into CASSYYPLAGARWGEQFF.

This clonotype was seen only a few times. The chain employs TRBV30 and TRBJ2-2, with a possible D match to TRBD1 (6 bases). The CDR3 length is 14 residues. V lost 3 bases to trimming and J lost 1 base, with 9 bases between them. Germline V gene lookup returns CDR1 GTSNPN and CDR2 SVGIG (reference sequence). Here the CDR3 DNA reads TGTGCCTGGAGCACGGGACAGAACACCGGGGAGCTGTTTTTT. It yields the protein CAWSTGQNTGELFF. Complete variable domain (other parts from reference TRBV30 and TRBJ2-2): SQTIHQWPATLVQPVGSPLSLECTVEGTSNPNLYWYRQAAGRGLQLLFYSVGIGQISSEVPQNLSASRPQDRQFILSSKKLLLSDSGFYLCAWSTGQNTGELFFGEGSRLTVL.

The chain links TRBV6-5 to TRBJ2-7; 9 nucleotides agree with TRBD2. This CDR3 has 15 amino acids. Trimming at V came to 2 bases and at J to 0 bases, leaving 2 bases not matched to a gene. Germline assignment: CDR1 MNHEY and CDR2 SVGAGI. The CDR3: CASSYASGVSYEQYF. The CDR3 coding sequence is TGTGCCAGCAGTTACGCTAGCGGGGTCTCCTACGAGCAGTACTTC.

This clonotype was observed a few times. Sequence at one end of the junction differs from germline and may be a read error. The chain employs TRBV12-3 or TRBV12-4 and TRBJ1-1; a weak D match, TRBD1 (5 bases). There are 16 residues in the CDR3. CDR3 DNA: TGTGCCAGCAGATTAGTGGGCAGGGCACCGAACACTGAAGCTTTCTTT. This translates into CASRLVGRAPNTEAFF.

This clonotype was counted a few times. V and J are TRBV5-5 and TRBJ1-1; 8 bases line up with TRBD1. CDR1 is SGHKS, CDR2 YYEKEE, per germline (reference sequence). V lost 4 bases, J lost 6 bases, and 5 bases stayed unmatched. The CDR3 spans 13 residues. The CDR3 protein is CASSRDRYAEAFF. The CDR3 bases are TGTGCCAGCAGCCGGGACAGGTACGCTGAAGCTTTCTTT.

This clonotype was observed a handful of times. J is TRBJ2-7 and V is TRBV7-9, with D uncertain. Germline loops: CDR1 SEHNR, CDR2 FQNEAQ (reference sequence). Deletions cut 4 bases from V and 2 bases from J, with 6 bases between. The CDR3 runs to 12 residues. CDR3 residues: CASSSYTYEQYF. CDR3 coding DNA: TGTGCCAGCAGCTCCTACACCTACGAGCAGTACTTC.

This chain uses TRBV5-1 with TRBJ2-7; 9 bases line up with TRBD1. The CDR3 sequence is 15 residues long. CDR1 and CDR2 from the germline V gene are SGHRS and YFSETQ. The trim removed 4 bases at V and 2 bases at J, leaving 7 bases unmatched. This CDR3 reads CASSTRQGGPYEQYF. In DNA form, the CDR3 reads TGCGCCAGCAGCACCAGACAGGGGGGTCCCTACGAGCAGTACTTC.

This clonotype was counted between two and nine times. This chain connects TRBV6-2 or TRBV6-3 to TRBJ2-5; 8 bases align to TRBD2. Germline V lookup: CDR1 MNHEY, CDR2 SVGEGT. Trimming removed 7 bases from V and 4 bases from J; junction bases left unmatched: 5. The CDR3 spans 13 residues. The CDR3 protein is CASTQSGGETQYF. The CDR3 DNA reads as TGTGCCAGCACCCAAAGCGGGGGAGAGACCCAGTACTTC.

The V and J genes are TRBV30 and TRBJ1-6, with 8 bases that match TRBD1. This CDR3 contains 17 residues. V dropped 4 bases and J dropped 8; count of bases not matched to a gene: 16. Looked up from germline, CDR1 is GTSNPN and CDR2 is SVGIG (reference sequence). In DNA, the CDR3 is TGTGCCTGGAAGGGGGACAGGTTTGGCATCTCAGATTCACCCCTCCACTTT. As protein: CAWKGDRFGISDSPLHF.

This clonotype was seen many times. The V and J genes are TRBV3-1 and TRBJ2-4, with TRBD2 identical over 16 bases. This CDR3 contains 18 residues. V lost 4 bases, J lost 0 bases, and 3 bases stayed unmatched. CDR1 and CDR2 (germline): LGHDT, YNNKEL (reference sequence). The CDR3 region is CASSRGTSGGVAKNIQYF. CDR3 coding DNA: TGTGCCAGCAGCCGTGGGACTAGCGGGGGGGTAGCCAAAAACATTCAGTACTTC.

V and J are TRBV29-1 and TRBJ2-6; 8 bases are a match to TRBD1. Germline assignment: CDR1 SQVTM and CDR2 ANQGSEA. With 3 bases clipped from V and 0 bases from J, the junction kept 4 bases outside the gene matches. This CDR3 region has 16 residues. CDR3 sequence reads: CSVERTGLSGANVLTF. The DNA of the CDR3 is TGCAGCGTTGAGAGGACAGGGCTCTCTGGGGCCAACGTCCTGACTTTC.

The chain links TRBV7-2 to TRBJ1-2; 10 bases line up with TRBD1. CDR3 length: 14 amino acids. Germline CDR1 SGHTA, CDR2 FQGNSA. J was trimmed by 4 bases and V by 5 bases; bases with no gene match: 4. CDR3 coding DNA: TGTGCCAGCAGCCTGGGGACAGGGGCCTATGGCTACACCTTC. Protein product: CASSLGTGAYGYTF.

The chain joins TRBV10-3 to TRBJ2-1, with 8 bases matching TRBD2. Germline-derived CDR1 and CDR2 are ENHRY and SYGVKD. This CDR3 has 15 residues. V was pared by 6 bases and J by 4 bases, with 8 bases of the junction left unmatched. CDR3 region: CAISDSGTSYNEQFF. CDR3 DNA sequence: TGTGCCATCAGCGACTCCGGGACTAGTTACAATGAGCAGTTCTTC.

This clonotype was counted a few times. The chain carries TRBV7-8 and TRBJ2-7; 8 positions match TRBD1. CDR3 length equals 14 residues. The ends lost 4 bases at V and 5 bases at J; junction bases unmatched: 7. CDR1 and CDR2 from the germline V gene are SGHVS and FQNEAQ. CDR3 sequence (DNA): TGTGCCAGCAGCTCATGGACAGGGCAGAACGAGCAGTACTTC. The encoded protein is CASSSWTGQNEQYF. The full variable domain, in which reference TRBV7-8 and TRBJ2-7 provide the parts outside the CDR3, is GAGVSQSPRYKVAKRGQDVALRCDPISGHVSLFWYQQALGQGPEFLTYFQNEAQLDKSGLPSDRFFAERPEGSVSTLKIQRTQQEDSAVYLCASSSWTGQNEQYFGPGTRLTVT.

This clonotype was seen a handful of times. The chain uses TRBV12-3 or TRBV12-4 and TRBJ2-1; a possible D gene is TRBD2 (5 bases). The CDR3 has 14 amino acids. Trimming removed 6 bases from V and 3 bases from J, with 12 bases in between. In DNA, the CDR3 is TGTGCCAGCAGCTCTGGACTGGTCTACAATGAGCAGTTCTTC. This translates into CASSSGLVYNEQFF.

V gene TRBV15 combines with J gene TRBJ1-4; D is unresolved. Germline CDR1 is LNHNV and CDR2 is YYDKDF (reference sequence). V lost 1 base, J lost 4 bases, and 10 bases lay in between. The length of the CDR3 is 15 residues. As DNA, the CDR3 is TGTGCCACCAGCAGAGGGGGAGGTCTTAATGAAAAACTGTTTTTT. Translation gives CATSRGGGLNEKLFF.

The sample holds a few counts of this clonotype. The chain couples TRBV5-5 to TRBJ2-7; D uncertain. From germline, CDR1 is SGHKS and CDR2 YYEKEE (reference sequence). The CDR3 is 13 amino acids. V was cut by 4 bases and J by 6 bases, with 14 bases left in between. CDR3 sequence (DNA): TGTGCCAGCAGCCTCCGCTGGGCGAGCGAGCAGTACTTC. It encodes CASSLRWASEQYF.

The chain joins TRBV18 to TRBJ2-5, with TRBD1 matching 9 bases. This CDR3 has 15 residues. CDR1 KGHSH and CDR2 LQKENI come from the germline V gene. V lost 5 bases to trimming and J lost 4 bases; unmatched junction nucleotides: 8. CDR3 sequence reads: CASSSTQGAPETQYF. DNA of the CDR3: TGTGCCAGCTCATCAACACAGGGGGCTCCAGAGACCCAGTACTTC.

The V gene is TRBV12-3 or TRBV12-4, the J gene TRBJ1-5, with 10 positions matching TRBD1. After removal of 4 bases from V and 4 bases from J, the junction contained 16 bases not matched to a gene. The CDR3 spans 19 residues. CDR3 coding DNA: TGTGCCAGCAGTTATTCCCCGGGACAGGGGTTCGGAGGAAATCAGCCCCAGCATTTT. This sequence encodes CASSYSPGQGFGGNQPQHF.

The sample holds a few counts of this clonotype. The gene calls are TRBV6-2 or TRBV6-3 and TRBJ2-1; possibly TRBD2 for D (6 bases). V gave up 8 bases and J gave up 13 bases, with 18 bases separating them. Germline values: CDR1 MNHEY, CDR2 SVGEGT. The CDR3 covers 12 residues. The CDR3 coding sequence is TGTGCCAGCGGACGCGGCGGGACTCAACAGTTCTTC. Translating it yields CASGRGGTQQFF.

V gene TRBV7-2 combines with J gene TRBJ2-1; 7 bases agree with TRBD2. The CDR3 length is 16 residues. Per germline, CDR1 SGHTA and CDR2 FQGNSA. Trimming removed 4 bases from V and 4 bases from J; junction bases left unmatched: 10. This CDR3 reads CASSYLLTSRYNEQFF. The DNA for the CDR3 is TGTGCCAGCAGCTACCTTTTGACTAGCAGATACAATGAGCAGTTCTTC.